This is a list of T cell receptor beta chains from one sample in a study of shared clonotypes between healthy human individuals. TCRdb's table, derived via immunoSEQ multiplex PCR, lists solely in-frame clones and lacks some. Of about 1.1 million clones detected, 70% to 80% appear once; the ten largest clones hold approximately 0.9%. Sample: memory CD4+ T cells from PBMCs. The origin of the receptors is a man younger than 30 in good health. Some clones in this sample may be carry-over from other donors' samples. The CDR3 runs from the conserved cysteine through the conserved F or W. D genes are given only for firm matches. A row's size may be missing; if present it is once, few, many or a size class.

>TRBV10-3|NA|TRBJ1-2|NA
CAISDKGLGGYTF
TGTGCCATCAGTGATAAGGGTTTAGGGGGCTACACCTTC
>TRBV5-4|NA|TRBJ2-7|TRBD1
CASSSQGAAGEQYF
TGTGCCAGCAGCTCACAGGGGGCGGCGGGCGAGCAGTACTTC
>TRBV29-1|NA|TRBJ2-1|TRBD2
CSVKIGGRAYNEQFF
TGCAGCGTTAAAATCGGCGGGAGGGCCTACAATGAGCAGTTCTTC
>TRBV28|NA|TRBJ1-2|NA
CASSSAGVYGYTF
TGTGCCAGCAGTTCCGCGGGGGTCTATGGCTACACCTTC
>TRBV6-5|NA|TRBJ1-3|NA
CASRNSGNTIYF
TGTGCCAGCAGGAACAGCGGAAACACCATATATTTT
>TRBV29-1|NA|TRBJ2-3|NA
CSVAVRMSTDTQYF
TGCAGCGTTGCTGTCCGGATGAGCACAGATACGCAGTATTTT
>TRBV11-2|NA|TRBJ2-7|NA
CASSLERTKSYEQYF
TGTGCCAGCAGCTTAGAGAGGACTAAATCCTACGAGCAGTACTTC
>TRBV30|NA|TRBJ2-5|NA
CAWKTDPFGTQYF
TGTGCCTGGAAGACGGACCCCTTCGGGACCCAGTACTTC
>TRBV18|NA|TRBJ1-2|NA
CASSPRGLNYGYTF
TGTGCCAGCTCACCACGGGGTCTAAACTATGGCTACACCTTC
>TRBV11-1|once|TRBJ2-1|TRBD2
CASSLDRGGAHNEQFF
TGTGCCAGCAGCTTAGATCGGGGAGGGGCCCACAATGAGCAGTTCTTC
>TRBV5-1|few|TRBJ2-3|NA
CASSLGLTGADTQYF
TGCGCCAGCAGCTTGGGTCTTACGGGTGCAGATACGCAGTATTTT
>TRBV29-1|NA|TRBJ2-1|TRBD2
CSVETGTSGNYNEQFF
TGCAGCGTAGAAACCGGGACTAGCGGGAACTACAATGAGCAGTTCTTC
>TRBV7-6|NA|TRBJ2-7|TRBD1
CASSLAGQGAEEQYF
TGTGCCAGCAGCTTAGCGGGACAGGGAGCGGAAGAGCAGTACTTC
>TRBV7-2|few|TRBJ1-3|NA
CASSLGRHDTIYF
TGTGCCAGCAGCTTAGGGCGTCATGACACCATATATTTT
>TRBV28|NA|TRBJ2-7|TRBD1
CASSFWLIGQGYEQYF
TGTGCCAGCAGTTTTTGGCTAATCGGACAGGGTTACGAGCAGTACTTC
>TRBV19|NA|TRBJ2-2|NA
CASSHEAGELFF
TGTGCCAGTAGTCATGAAGCCGGGGAGCTGTTTTTT
>TRBV28|NA|TRBJ1-2|TRBD1
CASSLGGGQGIYGYTF
TGTGCCAGCAGTTTAGGTGGGGGACAGGGTATCTATGGCTACACCTTC
>TRBV9|NA|TRBJ2-1|TRBD2
CASSASRIAGDNEQFF
TGTGCCAGCAGCGCCTCGCGGATAGCGGGGGACAATGAGCAGTTCTTC
>TRBV5-1|NA|TRBJ2-3|TRBD2
CASSLNAGGANTQYF
TGCGCCAGCAGCTTGAATGCGGGAGGGGCGAATACGCAGTATTTT
>TRBV6-5|once|TRBJ2-5|NA
CASKTPSGRQETQYF
TGTGCCAGCAAGACCCCCTCCGGGAGACAAGAGACCCAGTACTTC
>TRBV11-3|once|TRBJ2-1|NA
CASSRGAYNEQFF
TGTGCCAGCAGCCGCGGGGCTTACAATGAGCAGTTCTTC
>TRBV2|NA|TRBJ2-2|TRBD2
CASSEDRTSGPPLFF
TGTGCCAGCAGTGAGGACAGAACTAGCGGCCCTCCTTTGTTTTTT
>TRBV7-9|NA|TRBJ2-4|NA
CASSRGDKNIQYF
TGTGCCAGCAGTCGTGGCGATAAAAACATTCAGTACTTC
>TRBV20-1|NA|TRBJ2-3|NA
CSTGTADTQYF
TGCAGCACAGGGACTGCAGATACGCAGTATTTT
>TRBV28|NA|TRBJ2-1|NA
CASSQYAHSDEQFF
TGTGCCAGCAGCCAGTACGCCCACTCCGATGAGCAGTTCTTC
>TRBV19|NA|TRBJ1-5|NA
CASAPFGTIYSNQPQHF
TGTGCCAGTGCCCCTTTCGGGACAATTTATAGCAATCAGCCCCAGCATTTT
>TRBV6-5|few|TRBJ2-6|NA
CASSSRNSGANVLTF
TGTGCCAGCAGTTCACGGAACTCTGGGGCCAACGTCCTGACTTTC
>TRBV5-1|NA|TRBJ2-1|NA
CASSLASGELGNEQFF
TGCGCCAGCAGCTTGGCCAGTGGGGAGCTGGGGAATGAGCAGTTCTTC
>TRBV4-1|NA|TRBJ2-7|NA
CASSQDLLNYEQYF
TGCGCCAGCAGCCAAGATTTACTTAACTACGAGCAGTACTTC
>TRBV5-6|NA|TRBJ2-5|NA
CASSLLREETQYF
TGTGCCAGCAGCTTGTTACGGGAAGAGACCCAGTACTTC
>TRBV28|NA|TRBJ2-1|NA
CASSPPRPGGNEQFF
TGTGCCAGCAGTCCCCCCCGACCCGGCGGGAATGAGCAGTTCTTC
>TRBV10-1|NA|TRBJ1-5|NA
CASSGGGKEPQHF
TGCGCCAGCAGTGGGGGGGGGAAGGAGCCCCAGCATTTT
>TRBV18|NA|TRBJ2-1|NA
CASSPTGNEQFF
TGTGCCAGCTCCCCAACTGGGAATGAGCAGTTCTTC
>TRBV30|NA|TRBJ2-2|NA
CAFRRELNTGELFF
TGTGCCTTCAGGCGGGAACTGAACACCGGGGAGCTGTTTTTT
>TRBV4-2|NA|TRBJ1-2|NA
CASSQDLEFHGYTF
TGTGCCAGCAGCCAAGATCTCGAGTTCCATGGCTACACCTTC
>TRBV2|few|TRBJ1-1|NA
CASRVEKGTEAFF
TGTGCCAGCAGGGTGGAGAAAGGTACTGAAGCTTTCTTT
>TRBV18|few|TRBJ1-5|NA
CASSPPGNQPQHF
TGTGCCAGCTCACCTCCGGGCAATCAGCCCCAGCATTTT
>TRBV4-1|few|TRBJ1-5|NA
CASSQTPGRNQPQHF
TGCGCCAGCAGCCAAACGCCGGGGCGCAATCAGCCCCAGCATTTT
>TRBV19|NA|TRBJ1-5|NA
CASSKERGRGSNQPQHF
TGTGCCAGTAGTAAGGAAAGGGGCCGAGGTAGCAATCAGCCCCAGCATTTT
>TRBV5-1|NA|TRBJ1-1|NA
CASSLDRQNTEAFF
TGCGCCAGCAGCTTGGACAGACAAAACACTGAAGCTTTCTTT
>TRBV5-1|NA|TRBJ2-7|TRBD1
CASSPAPDRDEQYF
TGCGCCAGCAGCCCCGCACCCGACAGGGACGAGCAGTACTTC
>TRBV5-1|NA|TRBJ2-2|TRBD2
CASSLGLAGAGELFF
TGCGCCAGCAGCTTGGGCCTAGCGGGAGCCGGGGAGCTGTTTTTT
>TRBV6-1|NA|TRBJ1-5|TRBD1
CASSERRTGGLVRDQPQHF
TGTGCCAGCAGTGAAAGGCGAACAGGGGGCCTCGTCAGGGATCAGCCCCAGCATTTT
>TRBV30|once|TRBJ2-3|TRBD2
CAWSLAGVADTQYF
TGTGCCTGGAGTCTAGCGGGAGTTGCAGATACGCAGTATTTT
>TRBV19|few|TRBJ2-1|TRBD1
CASSRRRGQFSFNGEQFF
TGTGCCAGTAGTAGACGCCGGGGACAGTTCAGTTTCAACGGCGAGCAGTTCTTC
>TRBV5-1|few|TRBJ1-1|NA
CASSLDTRVNTEAFF
TGCGCCAGCAGCTTGGATACCCGGGTGAACACTGAAGCTTTCTTT
>TRBV5-1|NA|TRBJ2-5|NA
CASSLGDSEWETQYF
TGCGCCAGCAGCTTGGGAGACAGCGAATGGGAGACCCAGTACTTC
>TRBV30|NA|TRBJ2-5|NA
CAWSGVADYQETQYF
TGTGCCTGGAGTGGGGTAGCGGACTACCAAGAGACCCAGTACTTC
>TRBV7-3|NA|TRBJ2-5|NA
CASSLHGQPQETQYF
TGTGCCAGCAGCTTACACGGACAGCCCCAAGAGACCCAGTACTTC
>TRBV6-1|once|TRBJ1-2|NA
CASRLANYGYTF
TGTGCCAGCAGACTAGCTAACTATGGCTACACCTTC
>TRBV7-2|NA|TRBJ2-5|NA
CASSIGVGDQETQYF
TGTGCCAGCAGCATAGGGGTAGGGGACCAAGAGACCCAGTACTTC
>TRBV5-1|NA|TRBJ2-7|TRBD1
CASSYTGQGPVSYEQYF
TGCGCCAGCAGCTACACGGGACAGGGACCAGTAAGCTATGAGCAGTACTTC
>TRBV9|many|TRBJ2-3|NA
CASSVTTSRGTDTQYF
TGTGCCAGCAGCGTTACGACTAGCAGGGGGACAGATACGCAGTATTTT
>TRBV7-9|NA|TRBJ2-1|TRBD2
CASSPTSGRANEQFF
TGTGCCAGCAGCCCAACTAGCGGGAGGGCAAATGAGCAGTTCTTC
>TRBV6-6|NA|TRBJ2-1|TRBD2
CASSTRASGIYNEQFF
TGTGCCAGCAGTACCCGGGCTAGCGGGATATACAATGAGCAGTTCTTC